The 12 T cell receptor beta chains below come from one sample, sequenced in a study of blood T cell repertoires in COVID-19. The table came from immunoSEQ multiplex PCR; TCRdb's copy has only in-frame clones and leaves some out. Here the sample spans about 220,000 clones, 82% being singletons. The sequenced sample was PBMCs or T cells enriched from blood (not recorded which). The receptors originated from a woman aged 55-69 years who had recovered from COVID-19.

J is TRBJ1-2 and V is TRBV14, with 9 bases fitting TRBD1. The germline CDR1 and CDR2 sequences are SGHDN and FVKESK. The CDR3 length is 15 residues. Trimming cost V 6 bases and J 11 bases; bases outside gene matches: 16. The CDR3 nucleotides read TGTGCCAGCAGTATCACAGGGGGCGCTATATCTGGATACACCTTC. Its protein is CASSITGGAISGYTF. The whole variable domain, remainder taken from reference TRBV14 and TRBJ1-2, is EAGVTQFPSHSVIEKGQTVTLRCDPISGHDNLYWYRRVMGKEIKFLLHFVKESKQDESGMPNNRFLAERTGGTYSTLKVQPAELEDSGVYFCASSITGGAISGYTFGSGTRLTVV.

This clone appeared once. The CDR3 loop is CASSQGQLYGYTF. CDR3 bases: TGTGCCAGCAGCCAAGGACAGCTTTATGGCTACACCTTC. This chain joins TRBV3-1 (or the pseudogene TRBV3-2) and TRBJ1-2, with D possibly TRBD1 on 5 matching bases. The germline V gene has CDR1 LGHDT and CDR2 YNNKEL (reference sequence). The CDR3 is 13 amino acids. The V end lost 1 base, the J end lost 5 bases, and 8 bases lay between the germline ends.

This chain joins TRBV9 and TRBJ2-1; D is ambiguous. Trimming pared 4 bases from V and 6 bases from J, leaving 14 bases between. Germline assignment: CDR1 SGDLS and CDR2 YYNGEE. The CDR3 sequence is 14 residues long. The CDR3: CASSRQSKTNEQFF. As DNA, the CDR3 is TGTGCCAGCAGCCGACAATCTAAAACCAATGAGCAGTTCTTC. Variable domain in full (rest from reference TRBV9 and TRBJ2-1): DSGVTQTPKHLITATGQRVTLRCSPRSGDLSVYWYQQSLDQGLQFLIQYYNGEERAKGNILERFSAQQFPDLHSELNLSSLELGDSALYFCASSRQSKTNEQFFGPGTRLTVL.

The chain is built from TRBV2 and TRBJ2-7, with 7 bases identical to TRBD2. The germline gives CDR1 SNHLY, CDR2 FYNNEI. With V trimmed by 6 bases and J by 7 bases, 9 bases remained unmatched. This CDR3 spans 13 amino acids. DNA for the CDR3: TGTGCCAGCAGGGAGAGCGGGGACGTGGAGCAGTACTTC. Its protein product is CASRESGDVEQYF.

The chain is built from TRBV7-9 and TRBJ1-5; 10 bases match TRBD1. Trimming took 6 bases from V and 1 from J; bases not matched to a gene: 9. CDR1 SEHNR and CDR2 FQNEAQ come from the germline V gene (reference sequence). The CDR3 length is 17 residues. CDR3 DNA: TGTGCCAGCAGTCCCTCGGGGACAGGGGTGAGCAATCAGCCCCAGCATTTT. This gives the protein CASSPSGTGVSNQPQHF.

The chain employs TRBV11-2 and TRBJ2-3; D is perhaps TRBD2 (5 bases). The CDR3 is 16 residues long. Trimming left V 4 bases short and J 2 bases short, with 16 bases between. Germline CDR1 SGHAT, CDR2 FQNNGV. The CDR3 region is CASSSRYGSDTDTQYF. DNA of the CDR3: TGTGCCAGCAGCTCCCGATATGGGAGTGACACAGATACGCAGTATTTT.

This chain joins TRBV7-2 and TRBJ2-3; possibly TRBD1 for D (6 bases). CDR1 and CDR2 from the germline V gene are SGHTA and FQGNSA. The CDR3 covers 15 residues. V lost 5 bases and J lost 4, with 16 bases in between. The CDR3 sequence is CASSKGQLSPDTQYF. The CDR3 region has the DNA TGTGCCAGCAGCAAAGGACAGCTCTCCCCAGATACGCAGTATTTT.

The gene calls are TRBV27 and TRBJ2-5; no clear D gene. The V end lost 2 bases, the J end lost 1 base, and 14 bases lay between the germline ends. Germline CDR1 is MNHEY and CDR2 is SMNVEV (reference sequence). The CDR3 runs to 16 residues. The CDR3 bases are TGTGCCAGCAGTTTAATTGGGCCCAGGATCCAAGAGACCCAGTACTTC. Its translation: CASSLIGPRIQETQYF.

This chain uses TRBV24-1 with TRBJ2-3; D may be TRBD2 (6 bases). The germline V gene has CDR1 KGHDR and CDR2 SFDVKD. The CDR3 is 13 residues long. V lost 8 bases, J lost 4 bases, and 12 bases lay in between. The CDR3 nucleotides read TGTGCCACCAAAGGAGGGCAGGCAGATACGCAGTATTTT. This translates into CATKGGQADTQYF.

This clone showed up just a few times. The V call is TRBV19, the J call TRBJ1-2; 8 nucleotides line up with TRBD1. CDR1 and CDR2 from the germline V gene are LNHDA and SQIVND (reference sequence). Trimming at V came to 4 bases and at J to 6 bases, leaving 10 bases not matched to a gene. CDR3 length: 15 residues. CDR3: CASSKLSGQDDGYTF. The DNA of the CDR3 is TGTGCCAGTAGTAAACTATCGGGACAGGACGATGGCTACACCTTC.

J is TRBJ2-7 and V is TRBV2, with 8 bases identical to TRBD1. The CDR3 covers 14 residues. Germline trimming cut 5 bases from V and 7 bases from J; bases unmatched to any gene: 10. In germline, CDR1 is SNHLY, CDR2 FYNNEI. CDR3 nucleotides: TGTGCCAGCAGTACGGACAGGGCCGTTGGGGAGCAGTACTTC. Translated: CASSTDRAVGEQYF.

The chain recombines TRBV11-2 with TRBJ1-1; no clear D. Germline CDR1 SGHAT, CDR2 FQNNGV. This CDR3 region has 14 residues. V was trimmed by 2 bases and J by 1 base, leaving 8 bases between them. This CDR3 is CASSLNSPNTEAFF. The CDR3 DNA reads TGTGCCAGCAGCTTAAACAGCCCGAACACTGAAGCTTTCTTT.